The following is a T cell receptor beta chain sequence with its context. The sample is drawn from a study of blood T cell repertoires in COVID-19. At the level of the study: Sample material is recorded as cDNA or gDNA derived from T cells, B-cell-depleted T cells, or PBMCs.

Germline CDR1 LNHDA, CDR2 SQIVND (reference sequence). The CDR3 runs 15 residues. J gave up 4 bases and V 5 bases, and 10 bases lay outside the gene matches. Cohorts were assigned according to the clinical history that participants reported. The assay was immunoSEQ multiplex PCR, and TCRdb's table has in-frame clones only and misses some. This sample has some 200,000 clones, with approximately 90% found just once. Material for sequencing was PBMCs or T cells enriched from blood (not recorded which). The chain uses TRBV19 and TRBJ1-2; the match to TRBD1 covers 7 bases. The sequence was obtained from a woman aged 25-40 years who had recovered from COVID-19. CDR3 DNA sequence: TGTGCCAGTAGTTCTCAAGCAGGGGGTCGCTATGGCTACACCTTC. It encodes CASSSQAGGRYGYTF.